This T cell receptor beta chain was sequenced during a study of T cells after yellow fever vaccination. Turning to the study itself: Fractions containing few cells were prepared with SMART-Seq v4 Ultra Low Input. Study-level results: Across the CD4 and CD8 compartments, a small share of clonotypes was present in both. Sorted memory subsets showed almost no vaccine-responding clonotypes on day 0.

This clonotype was recorded many times. CDR1 and CDR2 (germline): SGHRS, YFSETQ. Trimming cost V 4 bases and J 1 base; bases outside gene matches: 17. This CDR3 spans 19 amino acids. TCRdb re-called the 5' RACE reads through MiXCR, storing one row per CDR3 protein. The data show more than 25,000 distinct CDR3 sequences, 4.5% seen once. This specimen was PBMCs, either bulk or a sorted T-cell subset (CD4+, CD8+, memory, or dextramer-sorted; not recorded which), taken on the day of the yellow fever booster vaccination. The chain couples TRBV5-1 to TRBJ1-3; TRBD1 aligns across 7 bases. This TCR was sampled from a young man who received the YFV17D yellow fever vaccine. CDR3 sequence (DNA): TGCGCCAGCAGCCTGAGACCTGCCGGACAGGTCGATTCTGGAAACACCATATATTTT. Translation: CASSLRPAGQVDSGNTIYF.